This section outlines one T cell receptor beta chain sequence together with its context. This clonotype was detected only a few times. It lacks a known antigen. The input lacks base qualities; no much larger clone sits a single base away. The CDR1 and CDR2 encoded by the germline V gene (reference sequence) are LNHNV and YYDKDF. The CDR3, cysteine through phenylalanine, is 15 amino acids long. The retained sequence is limited to the CDR3, 45 bases, with the frame set at the first base. V was cut back by 0 bases and J by 0 bases, leaving a gap of 9 bases between them. The data were obtained in a study of identical twins (dated by TCRdb to the mid-2010s). Context from the whole study: TCR alpha and beta repertoires from monozygotic twins, unrelated adults of various ages and cord blood were deep-sequenced to test whether fetal clonotypes persist. To rule out contamination, replicate twin experiments were performed at different times with different library preparation protocols.

All donors were healthy Caucasians. The twin cohort consisted of three pairs of female monozygotic twins, all aged roughly 18 to 29 years. Positive isolation kits from Invitrogen were used to isolate CD4+ and CD8+ T cell populations. The research as a whole found: In monozygotic twins, out-of-frame TCR alpha sharing was systematically underestimated by recombination models, although the models agreed with sharing between unrelated individuals. Zero-insertion analyses could be partly confounded by invariant T cells such as MAIT and iNKT, though diverse VJ usage argued against such confounding for most clonotypes. Compared with coincidental sharing between unrelated individuals, out-of-frame TCR alpha sequences shared between twins showed an excess of sequences with low generation probability. Abundant cord blood beta clonotypes carried fewer insertions; young adult naive repertoires showed a weaker similar trend, while memory repertoires showed none. Excess twin sharing in beta out-of-frame sequences was weaker because fewer shared sequences lowered the signal-to-noise ratio. Because the same donors could not be followed over many years, the conclusions depended on cross-sectional statistical analysis.

The protocol used for the library was 5' RACE. The sample was run on an Illumina HiSeq 2000. A universal primer binding site was added through template switching, and the final cDNA carried a unique molecular identifier so that TCR cDNA molecules could be counted accurately. Specific primers in the conserved constant-segment region were used to synthesize first-strand cDNA for TCR alpha and beta chains. To control for contamination, every cDNA library carried two barcodes: a SMART-Mk sample barcode plus Illumina barcodes. Two successive PCR steps introduced TruSeq adapter sequences along with Illumina sample barcodes. The TCR alpha and beta cDNA libraries were sequenced on the Illumina HiSeq platform using custom primers. The original pipeline was this. MiGEC was used to process raw reads and extract unique molecular identifiers, and MiXCR was used to find CDR3 positions. Recombination models were inferred per individual with the repgenHMM and IGoR tools using an EM algorithm. The tcR package in R was used for shared clonotype analysis, with sharing normalized by the product of cloneset sizes. Out-of-frame nonproductive sequences were analyzed to study raw recombination free of thymic and clonal selection effects. TCRdb ran its own pipeline on the public reads, namely fastp trimming at Q25 and MiXCR clone calling, and kept in-frame beta chains. Identical CDR3 proteins give one entry, which carries the most common genes and DNA. These V and J calls derive from TCRdb rather than the authors' analysis. Here the sample has roughly 540,000 distinct CDR3 sequences; under 25% occur a single time. The ten largest make up around 0.91% of the sample.

This sample was shared with a second study, whose subject was T cells expressing NK-cell markers. The second paper states: Under 10 donors provided sorted CD3+CD56+NKG2C+, CD3+CD56+NKG2C- and CD3+CD56-NKG2C+ T-cell subsets, whose TCR beta-chain repertoires were profiled. Among the eight sequenced donors, seven were HCMV-seropositive and one was HCMV-seronegative. In several experiments an anti-gammadeltaTCR antibody was added to restrict sorting to alphabetaTCR-expressing T cells. For roughly six donors, the dominant CD3+CD56+NKG2C+ clonotypes were among the top 10 CD8+ clonotypes and accounted for 1.0-7.0% of CD8+ T cells. Those dominant clonotypes were again the most abundant among CD3+CD56-NKG2C+ cells in a handful of donors, at about 28.3-65%. Whether the expanded NKG2C-expressing T cell clones were specific for HCMV antigens remained unclear. Randomly selected healthy volunteers, three men and five women, were used as the eight sequenced donors. A commercial ELISA kit detecting HCMV-specific IgG in serum was used to determine HCMV serostatus. MIGEC was used to demultiplex reads and group reads by UMI, and MiTCR was used to assemble and quantify clonotypes. To remove erroneous sequences, TCR cDNA sequences were retained only when supported by two or more reads. The tcR package was used for downstream repertoire analysis, and clonotypes were matched across fractions by CDR3 nucleotide sequence plus V segment. Antigen specificity was annotated against VDJdb with VDJmatch, allowing one amino acid substitution in CDR3.

Sequencing was done on a sample of CD4+ T cells sorted from blood. This clonotype originated in a woman aged 18-35 years in good health. Recombination joined TRBV15 with TRBJ2-7, with an unclear D gene assignment. The CDR3 protein sequence reads: CATSREYGNSYEQYF. The nucleotide sequence reads as follows: TGTGCCACCAGCAGAGAATACGGTAACTCCTACGAGCAGTACTTC.